Given below is one T cell receptor (beta chain) in context. The CDR3 totals 15 residues. The V gene's germline CDR1 is LGHNA and CDR2 YSLEER. The record originates from a study of T cells expressing NK-cell markers. TCRdb reanalyzed the 5' RACE reads and collapses them to one entry per CDR3 protein, without DNA. The specimen's table records around 100,000 distinct CDR3 sequences. V usage is TRBV4-3 and J usage is TRBJ2-1; the D call of TRBD2 rests on TCRdb alone, since no DNA is present to check it. The receptor comes from a woman aged 18 to 69 in good health. Material: blood T cells: a sorted CD56 or NKG2C T cell subset, CD4+ or CD8+ T cells, or bulk PBMC T cells (not recorded which). The CDR3 protein is CASSQGLAGGNEQFF.